Sequencing of this TCR beta chain was carried out in a study of shared T cell receptors in the human thymus. Using immunoSEQ multiplex PCR, the repertoire was profiled, and TCRdb retains in-frame clones only, with some absent. The repertoire has hundreds of thousands of clones, roughly 90% of them found once; the top ten carry 0.01%. V dropped 7 bases and J dropped 7 bases, with 20 bases sitting between them. This CDR3 has 15 residues. Germline CDR1 SGHRS, CDR2 YFSETQ. These data are also associated with another study on human thymus T cells. This second study notes: Healthy Finnish infants having corrective surgery for congenital heart defects served as donors. Resections that were taken during corrective heart surgery supplied the thymus tissue. Related studies found that unrelated individuals share highly overlapping thymic repertoires.

The V call is TRBV5-1, the J call TRBJ2-2; D is possibly TRBD2 (6 bases). Sequencing was done on a sample of thymocytes. This receptor was taken from a boy under three years old with a congenital heart defect. DNA of the CDR3: TGCGCCAGCTTATCGGGGGAGTACCGGGGCGGGGAGCTGTTTTTT. It specifies CASLSGEYRGGELFF.